This entry is about one TCR beta chain. The antigen it binds to is not known. Base qualities are missing; no much larger clone stands one base away. The cohort comprised 550 to 700 healthy bone marrow donors. At the time of sampling, every cohort member was nominally healthy, though immune exposures that went unrecorded were likely present. The donor was CMV seropositive and belonged to the group of about 290 seropositive cohort members. Every donor gave a peripheral blood sample, and the peripheral blood mononuclear cells from that sample were used for TCR beta sequencing. The Qiagen DNeasy Blood Extraction Kit was used to extract genomic DNA from the blood cell samples. The sample is drawn from a study of cytomegalovirus exposure and HLA in healthy donors (TCRdb year 2017). The study in broad terms: An earlier analysis of 587 of the donors reported 276 Gb of sequence data and roughly 110 million unique TCR beta sequences from roughly 200 million T cells. An early release that covered about 600 HLA-typed donors contained about 300 gigabases of sequencing data and tens of millions of unique TCR sequences. Of the roughly 400 genotyped donors, 81% fell in the genetic ancestry cluster associated with self-reported Caucasian donors. The aim of the study was to test whether cataloging public T cell receptors could identify signatures of past pathogen exposure. The study used immunosequencing to profile the T cell repertoires of approximately 650 subjects and linked those repertoires to cytomegalovirus serostatus. Along with the approximately 620-subject first cohort, a separate validation cohort of approximately 110 different subjects was used. The study combined high-throughput TCR immunosequencing, statistical association of individual TCRs with disease status, and machine learning to predict cytomegalovirus infection status. A later analysis re-analyzed previously published TCR beta repertoires from roughly 600 donors and added high-resolution HLA genotyping to study TCR occurrence patterns. In the later analysis, no new phenotypic data were used to find candidate immune exposures; instead, reliance was placed on TCR beta sequences and their occurrence across donors. In an earlier analysis of 500 to 650 of the donors, high-throughput TCR beta sequencing was used to judge whether each TCR beta V gene segment behaved as functional or pseudogenic. Donor age, sex, ethnicity and CMV serostatus were compiled alongside the repertoire data. A later genetic analysis took genome-wide SNP genotypes for about 65% of the 666 donors and used that subset as a discovery cohort. All discovery cohort repertoires had been generated on a single sequencing platform. Both class I and class II loci were covered by HLA typing, at four-digit resolution. The number of donors typed differed by locus, with 629-630 for A, B, C, DRB1 and DQB1, around 500 for DQA1, about 610 for DPA1, and some 440 for DPB1. Roughly five DR-DQ haplotypes were treated as single units for association and clustering because of strong linkage in the cohort. Across approximately 400 genotyped donors of the cohort, an average of approximately 220,000 unique TCR beta nucleotide sequences per donor were sequenced, and approximately 17% of those sequences were non-productive. The paper's findings and limits, for the study overall: Specific HLA alleles were associated with more than 15,000 TCR beta sequences at a false discovery rate of 0.05 in a later analysis. Across donors, most TCR sequences were observed very rarely, whereas some public TCRs were present in many individuals. This cohort had only TCR beta chains sequenced, and the lack of alpha or paired-chain data limited which features could be detected. According to a later analysis, most CMV-associated TCR beta chains appeared to be HLA-restricted, and the HLA associations seemed to be driven largely by CMV exposure. It was suggested by the authors that the approach could potentially be generalized to other disease states and immunological phenotypes. In a later analysis, TCR association rates were found to vary across HLA loci, with the most associated TCRs seen for DRB1 alleles and the fewest for HLA-C alleles. A further reported finding was that TCR beta sequences accurately predicted the HLA-A and HLA-B alleles for most subjects in the first cohort. Assigning TCR associations to individual alleles was difficult when HLA alleles, especially DR and DQ, strongly co-occurred. Roughly 17 rarely observed V segments, including chromosome 9 orphons, were excluded from the earlier analysis of several hundred of the donors because counts were too low. The only immune exposure information available for the cohort was CMV serostatus. The classifier was reported to diagnose cytomegalovirus status with high specificity and sensitivity in both the original and validation cohorts. Correlated functional status among segregating V segments might reflect linkage disequilibrium, but an unknown experimental factor could not be ruled out. V-gene and J-gene trimming of TCR beta chains was associated with a missense DCLRE1C variant in a later genetic analysis, and the association was replicated in an independent cohort. In an earlier analysis of a few hundred of the donors, most TCR beta V segments were observed in productive rearrangements about 87% or about 30% of the time, broadly matching IMGT annotations. The study gave a list of around 170 TCR beta chains associated with cytomegalovirus. According to a later analysis, parvovirus B19, influenza, CMV and Epstein-Barr virus appeared linked to several top co-occurrence clusters. Roughly uniform sequencing depth across donors was assumed in presence/absence analyses, although this assumption may not hold. Because HLA typing was missing for some donors at each locus, association tests included only the typed subset. Compared with equally common non-associated chains, HLA-associated TCR beta chains in a later analysis were more clonally expanded and had lower generation probabilities. A few of the identified cytomegalovirus-associated TCR beta chains were confirmed in vitro to be specific for cytomegalovirus antigens. Some IMGT-functional V segments, including TRBV6-2 and TRBV6-3, could not be distinguished by the 87-base-pair reads and were therefore excluded. Compared with the approximately 710-donor mean, donors in an Asian-associated ancestry cluster had fewer N-insertions in productive TCRs, according to a later genetic analysis. A cluster of highly shared sequence variants was judged likely to be a technical artifact of the sequencing pipeline.

The receptor library was made with the immunoSEQ multiplex PCR assay. For the multiplex PCR, a mixture combining 60 forward primers for TCR Vbeta segments and 13 reverse primers for TCR Jbeta segments was used. Amplification of the CDR3 region of rearranged TCR beta genes was performed with a multiplex PCR assay on genomic DNA. The Illumina HiSeq System was used to sequence the amplified TCR beta libraries as 87-base-pair reads. Per the authors' processing: Across the 700 or so repertoires, a later analysis counted tens of millions of unique TCR beta chains, roughly 11 million of which were shared by at least two donors. Raw reads were error-corrected and collapsed into unique sequences with a nearest-neighbor algorithm that merged closely related sequences to remove PCR and sequencing errors. Alignment of CDR3 sequences to IMGT reference sequences was used to assign V, D and J gene segments. Each retained sequence needed at least a six-nucleotide match to both a V gene segment and a J gene segment. A rearrangement was called productive if the CDR3 had no stop codons and remained in frame with V and J, and every other rearrangement was called non-productive. CDR3 was defined according to IMGT convention as the region running from the second conserved V-encoded cysteine to the conserved J-encoded phenylalanine. Sequences without an unambiguous match to a single V gene segment were excluded from the earlier analysis of several hundred of the donors. An earlier analysis of several hundred of the donors called V segments functional above 56.7% productive rearrangements and segregating when the between-donor standard deviation exceeded 5%. A statistical classification framework was developed to diagnose cytomegalovirus status using the catalog of TCR beta chain sequences. In a later analysis, TCR nucleotide sequences were compared against IMGT/GENE-DB human TR gene sequences so that V and J genes could be assigned. In a later analysis, CDR3 sequences and most-parsimonious VDJ recombination scenarios were assigned using the TCRdist pipeline. A later analysis defined each TCR beta chain by its CDR3 amino acid sequence plus V-gene family, and excluded reads lacking a unique V-gene family. In a later analysis, 450 to 600 highly shared, low-generation-probability nucleotide sequences were removed to address suspected cross-contamination and a sequencing artifact. A later analysis calculated a clonal expansion index for each public chain from normalized within-repertoire ranks of inferred template counts. In a later analysis, generation probabilities were computed using a VDJ recombination model fitted to out-of-frame rearrangements, and the results were checked against IGoR. In a later analysis, hypergeometric tests were used to score TCR-TCR, TCR-HLA and TCR-CMV co-occurrence, with a repertoire-size bias correction applied to TCR pairs. False discovery rates were estimated in a later analysis by permuting HLA or CMV assignments 20 times. In a later analysis, co-occurring TCRs were grouped using DBSCAN, with TCRdist sequence similarity added in when clustering inside HLA-allele-positive subsets. Repertoires with fewer than 30,000 or more than 120,000 public chains, plus five repertoires with anomalous nucleotide sharing, were excluded from co-occurrence clustering. What TCRdb holds here is the immuneACCESS table cut down to in-frame rearrangements. Part of the clones is not present; checked against another copy, under half of the missing clones reflect an unresolved V gene, and the others are unexplained. That table furnishes V, J and clone size, whereas the DNA furnished D and trimming. The sample records around 58,000 clones, roughly 74% of which are singletons. The top ten constitute approximately 30% of the sample.

The CDR3 contains 15 residues, cysteine and phenylalanine counted. The CDR3 DNA has 45 bases and is translated from base 1. Trimming leaves V shorter by 5 bases and J shorter by 1 base, with the junction holding 4 bases beyond the gene matches. Sequences LGHNA (CDR1) and YSLEER (CDR2) are obtained from the germline V gene. The chain is made from TRBV4-3 and TRBJ2-5; 10 central bases correspond to TRBD1. The sample was PBMCs. The clonotype was recovered from a man aged 40-49 years in good health and CMV-seropositive. The DNA reads TGCGCCAGCAGCACTAGGACAGGGGGCCAAGAGACCCAGTACTTC. The translation is CASSTRTGGQETQYF.